This T cell receptor (beta chain) was sequenced for a study of technical replicates of blood from several donors. Assay: immunoSEQ multiplex PCR; the TCRdb copy retains only in-frame clones and omits some. The data show approximately 73,000 clones, 96% seen once. CDR1 and CDR2 (germline): MNHEY, SVGAGI. The length of the CDR3 is 16 residues. V shed 2 bases and J 6 bases; nucleotides not matched to a gene: 9. The chain combines TRBV6-5 with TRBJ2-1; TRBD1 matches 8 bases. The clonotype was recovered from a human donor in good health. The material sequenced was T cells isolated from PBMCs. The CDR3 region is CASSYRDRGSLNEQFF. CDR3 sequence (DNA): TGTGCCAGCAGTTACCGCGACAGGGGTTCACTCAATGAGCAGTTCTTC.